This entry lists 19 T cell receptor beta chains sequenced from one sample in a study of spatial heterogeneity in lung cancer. No antigen has been assigned to these receptors. The time point was: sample taken at primary tumor resection. TCRdb called the 5' RACE reads again in MiXCR, with one record for every CDR3 protein. The sample lists thousands of distinct CDR3 sequences, approximately 6.5% occurring once. Study-level results: For expanded intratumoral alpha and beta TCRs, counts tracked tumor mutation counts.

The material was lung tumor tissue, obtained at surgery. The receptors were gathered from a male donor with early-stage non-small cell lung cancer.

By its share, this clonotype is medium-sized. The library was designed around alpha chains, so this beta chain is a stray read whose abundance carries little weight. In nucleotides, the CDR3 is TGTGCCAGTAGTACCCCCCGACCGGGACAGGGGAGTCAGCCCCAGCATTTT. Translation: CASSTPRPGQGSQPQHF. The chain couples TRBV19 to TRBJ1-5, with 10 bases lining up with TRBD1. CDR1 and CDR2 from the germline V gene are LNHDA and SQIVND (reference sequence). This CDR3 spans 17 amino acids. J was trimmed by 6 bases and V by 4 bases; bases with no gene match: 12.

This clonotype rates as medium-sized. The library was designed around alpha chains, so this beta chain is a stray read whose abundance carries little weight. The chain carries TRBV20-1 and TRBJ1-1; 7 bases are a match to TRBD1. CDR1 and CDR2 (germline): DFQATT, SNEGSKA (reference sequence). The CDR3 is 15 residues long. Trimming removed 6 bases from V and 1 base from J; junction bases left unmatched: 11. This CDR3 reads CSAANEWTGNTEAFF. CDR3 coding DNA: TGCAGTGCCGCGAACGAATGGACAGGGAACACTGAAGCTTTCTTT.

This clonotype ranks as medium-sized. A library prepared for alpha chains yielded this beta chain as an off-target read; its size is of little meaning. The chain has TRBV6-5 and TRBJ1-2; D possibly corresponds to TRBD1 (6 bases). CDR3 length: 13 amino acids. Germline V gene lookup returns CDR1 MNHEY and CDR2 SVGAGI. Trimming stripped 0 bases from V and 6 bases from J, with 8 bases between. The CDR3 DNA is TGTGCCAGCAGTTACTCGCGGACAGATGGCTACACCTTC. Translation gives CASSYSRTDGYTF.

Concerning this clonotype: Within a library made for alpha chains, this beta chain is off target, and its count is uninformative. As DNA, the CDR3 is TGTGCCAGCAGTGAACACCCCCTAAGGGGCACTGAAGCTTTCTTT. Its protein is CASSEHPLRGTEAFF. The rearrangement links TRBV6-1 to TRBJ1-1; D may be TRBD1 (5 bases). The CDR3 totals 15 residues. With 2 bases removed from V and 4 bases from J, the gap between germline ends came to 14 bases. The germline V gene has CDR1 MNHNS and CDR2 SASEGT.

By share of the sample, this clonotype is medium-sized. This beta chain is an off-target read within a library intended for alpha chains, so its frequency means little. This chain joins TRBV28 and TRBJ1-5; possible D gene TRBD1, 6 bases. Germline lookup yields CDR1 MDHEN and CDR2 SYDVKM. The CDR3 has 15 amino acids. V lost 3 bases to trimming and J lost 7 bases, with 16 bases between them. The CDR3 is CASSFPQGKIQPQHF. The CDR3 region has the DNA TGTGCCAGCAGTTTCCCGCAGGGGAAGATCCAGCCCCAGCATTTT.

Relative to its sample, this clonotype is medium-sized. This beta chain came through as a stray read in a library set up for alpha chains, and its size says little. The chain is built from TRBV5-1 and TRBJ2-1; 7 nucleotides match TRBD2. The CDR3 totals 14 residues. The germline V gene has CDR1 SGHRS and CDR2 YFSETQ. V dropped 3 bases and J dropped 5; count of bases not matched to a gene: 5. The chain's CDR3 is CASSSRGRDNEQFF. DNA for the CDR3: TGCGCCAGCAGCTCCCGCGGGAGAGACAATGAGCAGTTCTTC.

By share of the sample, this clonotype is medium-sized. Within a library made for alpha chains, this beta chain is off target, and its count is uninformative. The V gene is TRBV7-9, the J gene TRBJ1-2; the D gene is possibly TRBD1 (5 bases). Trimming shortened V by 4 bases and J by 0 bases, and 9 bases separated the two germline ends. Germline V gene lookup returns CDR1 SEHNR and CDR2 FQNEAQ (reference sequence). This CDR3 region has 14 residues. Here the CDR3 reads CASSSLTANYGYTF. The CDR3 DNA reads TGTGCCAGCAGCTCCCTGACAGCTAACTATGGCTACACCTTC.

By share, this clonotype counts as medium-sized. Being off target in a library aimed at alpha chains, this beta chain has a size of little meaning. V is TRBV3-1 and J is TRBJ2-1; D unclear. V gave up 6 bases and J gave up 15 bases, with 27 bases separating them. Looked up from germline, CDR1 is LGHDT and CDR2 is YNNKEL (reference sequence). The CDR3 is 15 amino acids. The CDR3 reads CASSPQPLSLRSRFF. DNA of the CDR3: TGTGCCAGCAGTCCACAGCCCTTAAGCCTAAGAAGTCGGTTCTTC.

This clonotype ranks as medium-sized. For a library built for alpha chains, this beta chain is a stray read; little rests on its size. The rearrangement uses TRBV14 and TRBJ1-4, with D possibly matching TRBD1 (6 bases). Per germline, CDR1 SGHDN and CDR2 FVKESK. Trimming left V 2 bases short and J 8 bases short, with 18 bases between. This CDR3 has 16 residues. CDR3 nucleotides: TGTGCCAGCAGCCAAAGAGGTAGCAGGGGAGGAGAAAAACTGTTTTTT. Amino acids: CASSQRGSRGGEKLFF.

By its share, this clonotype is medium-sized (0.01 to 0.1%). This beta chain is off target for a library built for alpha chains, so its abundance means little. This chain uses TRBV7-3 with TRBJ2-7; D gene uncertain. The germline gives CDR1 SGHTA, CDR2 FQGTGA. V gave up 3 bases and J gave up 4 bases, with 13 bases separating them. The CDR3 is made up of 14 amino acids. CDR3 DNA sequence: TGTGCCAGCAGCTTGGGTGGCGGCGAATACGAGCAGTACTTC. It translates to CASSLGGGEYEQYF.

This clonotype is large (0.1 to 1%). This beta chain is a stray sequence in a library constructed for alpha chains; its clone size is not meaningful. This chain uses TRBV27 with TRBJ2-7; D is possibly TRBD1 (6 bases). Between the trimmed V and J ends, which lost 5 bases and 6 bases, there was a span of 8 bases. Per the germline V gene, CDR1 is MNHEY and CDR2 is SMNVEV (reference sequence). This CDR3 has 11 residues. This CDR3 reads CASSIRGEQYF. The CDR3 DNA sequence: TGTGCCAGCAGTATCAGGGGCGAGCAGTACTTC.

By its share, this clonotype is medium-sized (0.01 to 0.1%). Found in a library prepared for alpha chains, this beta chain is an off-target read, and its abundance has little meaning. This sequence joins TRBV3-1 and TRBJ2-3; D unresolved. There are 14 residues in the CDR3. Germline CDR1 is LGHDT and CDR2 is YNNKEL (reference sequence). Trimming removed 4 bases at V and 6 bases at J, with 14 bases between. The CDR3 DNA sequence: TGTGCCAGCAGCCCGGGCCACGCTTCGGATACGCAGTATTTT. It specifies CASSPGHASDTQYF.

As regards this clonotype: Since it is a stray read in a library aimed at alpha chains, this beta chain has a size that is not meaningful. The rearrangement uses TRBV12-3 or TRBV12-4 and TRBJ1-5; D is perhaps TRBD1 (5 bases). V was clipped by 6 bases and J by 7 bases, with 10 bases between them. The CDR3 consists of 12 residues. CDR3 nucleotide sequence: TGTGCCAGCAGCCAAGGACAACAGCCCCAGCATTTT. Protein: CASSQGQQPQHF.

By sample fraction, this clonotype is medium-sized. The library was designed around alpha chains, so this beta chain is a stray read whose abundance carries little weight. V is TRBV6-5 and J is TRBJ1-1; D not resolved. Trimming shortened V by 0 bases and J by 6 bases, and 14 bases separated the two germline ends. The CDR3 is made up of 15 amino acids. Germline CDR1 reads MNHEY; CDR2 reads SVGAGI. CDR3 DNA: TGTGCCAGCAGTTACTCGCTGGGAGGGCGAGCTGAAGCTTTCTTT. Translation: CASSYSLGGRAEAFF.

By share, this clonotype counts as medium-sized. With the library built for alpha chains, this beta chain is off target and its frequency is not meaningful. The chain has TRBV11-2 and TRBJ2-5; 8 nucleotides match TRBD1. The CDR3 sequence is 16 residues long. Germline assignment: CDR1 SGHAT and CDR2 FQNNGV. V shed 5 bases, J shed 5 bases, and the junction held 13 bases outside the gene matches. The DNA for the CDR3 is TGTGCCAGCAGCCCCGGACAGGGTCTGGCATTGGAGACCCAGTACTTC. This gives the protein CASSPGQGLALETQYF.

In regard to this clonotype: The library was designed around alpha chains, so this beta chain is a stray read whose abundance carries little weight. V and J are TRBV30 and TRBJ2-1; 8 bases match TRBD1. The germline V gene encodes CDR1 GTSNPN and CDR2 SVGIG (reference sequence). The J segment lost 7 bases and the V segment lost 5 bases, leaving 13 bases of the junction unmatched. The CDR3 sequence is 15 residues long. CDR3 bases: TGTGCCTGGGCGCAGGACAGGGCGGTCGGTAATGAGCAGTTCTTC. Translated, it gives CAWAQDRAVGNEQFF.

In this sample, this clonotype is medium-sized. In a library made to pick up alpha chains, this beta chain is a stray read with a size that means little. J is TRBJ2-3 and V is TRBV5-1; 7 positions match TRBD2. The CDR3 spans 18 residues. The V segment lost 0 bases and the J segment 0 bases; nucleotides outside the gene matches: 10. Germline values: CDR1 SGHRS, CDR2 YFSETQ. The CDR3 is CASSLAGGTLSSTDTQYF. CDR3 in DNA: TGCGCCAGCAGCTTGGCCGGGGGGACCCTCTCTAGCACAGATACGCAGTATTTT.

This clonotype was seen only a few times. A library made for alpha chains picked up this beta chain off target, so its size means little. The chain couples TRBV20-1 to TRBJ2-1; TRBD2 matches 8 bases. The CDR3 sequence is 17 residues long. Per germline, CDR1 DFQATT and CDR2 SNEGSKA (reference sequence). J gave up 1 base and V 1 base, and 9 bases lay outside the gene matches. The CDR3 here is CSARVPFSGVSYNEQFF. DNA of the CDR3: TGCAGTGCTAGAGTCCCCTTTAGCGGGGTGTCCTACAATGAGCAGTTCTTC.

This clonotype is labeled medium-sized. With the library built for alpha chains, this beta chain is off target and its frequency is not meaningful. The J gene is TRBJ1-1, the V gene TRBV12-3 or TRBV12-4; 7 nucleotides match TRBD1. The CDR3 is 15 amino acids. With V trimmed by 5 bases and J by 3 bases, 9 bases remained unmatched. The chain's CDR3 is CASSHRGAADTEAFF. The DNA for the CDR3 is TGTGCCAGCAGTCACAGGGGTGCCGCGGACACTGAAGCTTTCTTT.